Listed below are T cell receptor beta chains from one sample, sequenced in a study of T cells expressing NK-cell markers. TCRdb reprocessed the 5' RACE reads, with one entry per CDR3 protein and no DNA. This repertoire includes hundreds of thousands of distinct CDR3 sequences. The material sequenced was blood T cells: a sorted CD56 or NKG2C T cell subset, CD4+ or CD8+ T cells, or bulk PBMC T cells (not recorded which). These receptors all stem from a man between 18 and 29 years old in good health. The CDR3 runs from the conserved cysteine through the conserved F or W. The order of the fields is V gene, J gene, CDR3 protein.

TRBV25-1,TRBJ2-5,CASDSPVAETQYF
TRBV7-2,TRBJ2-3,CASSSPGLAALDGTQYF
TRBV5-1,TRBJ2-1,CASGKGAASNEQFF
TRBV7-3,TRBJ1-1,CASSLTGWINGYTEAFF
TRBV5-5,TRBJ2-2,CASSLRGVGIPGELFF
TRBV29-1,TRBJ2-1,CSVEERWLAGGNEQFF
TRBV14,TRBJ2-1,CASSSQVREEVVF
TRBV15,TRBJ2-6,CATSRFVRGGSGANVLTF
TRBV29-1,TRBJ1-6,CSVSGQDPGSPLHF
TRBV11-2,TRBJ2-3,CASSLVGDRVVTQYF
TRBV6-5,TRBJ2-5,CASSSRAGFETQYF
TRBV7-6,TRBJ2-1,CASSSSAISYNEQFF
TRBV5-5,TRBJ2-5,CASSPTGRGETQYF
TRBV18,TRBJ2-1,CASSRKLAGGTNEQFF
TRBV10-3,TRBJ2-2,CAISELQGSGELFF
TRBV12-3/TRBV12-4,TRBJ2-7,CASSLVSGSEQYF
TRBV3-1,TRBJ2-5,CASSRGQGKETQYF
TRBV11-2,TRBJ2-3,CASSLKPGLGLSTDTQYF
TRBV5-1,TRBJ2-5,CASSSGAERSEAQYF
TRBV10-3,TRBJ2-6,CAITGTSSGANVLTF
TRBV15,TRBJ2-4,CATSLGGKNIQYF
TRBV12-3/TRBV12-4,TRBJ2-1,CASSLGRALNEQFF
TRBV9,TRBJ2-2,CASSVGTGGVTGELFF
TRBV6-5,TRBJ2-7,CASSYPSGTGGLYEQYF
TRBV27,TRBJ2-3,CASQSRDKNTDTQYF
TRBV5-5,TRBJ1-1,CASTRDRSTLGDTEAFF
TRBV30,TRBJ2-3,CAWSEQGTATDTQYF
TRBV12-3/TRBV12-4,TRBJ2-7,CASSLTVYEQYF
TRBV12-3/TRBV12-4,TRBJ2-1,CASSLLAGATGNEQFF
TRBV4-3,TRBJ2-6,CASSQDPRSFLGSGANVLTF
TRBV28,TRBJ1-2,CASSPHRGGYTF
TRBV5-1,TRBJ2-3,CASSLDFTSGPSTDTQYF